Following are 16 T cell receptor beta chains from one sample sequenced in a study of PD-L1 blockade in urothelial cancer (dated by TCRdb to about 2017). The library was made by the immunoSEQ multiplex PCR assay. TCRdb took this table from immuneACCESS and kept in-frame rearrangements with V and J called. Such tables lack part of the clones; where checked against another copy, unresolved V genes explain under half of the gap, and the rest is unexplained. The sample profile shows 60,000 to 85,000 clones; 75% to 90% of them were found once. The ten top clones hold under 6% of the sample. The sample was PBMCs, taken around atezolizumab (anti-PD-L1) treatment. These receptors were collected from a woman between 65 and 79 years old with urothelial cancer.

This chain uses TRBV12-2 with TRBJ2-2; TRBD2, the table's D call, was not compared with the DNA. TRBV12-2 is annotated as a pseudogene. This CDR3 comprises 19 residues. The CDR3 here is CASRLPRTSGTPPTGELFF. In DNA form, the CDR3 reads TGTGCAAGTCGCTTACCCCGGACTAGCGGGACCCCCCCCACCGGGGAGCTGTTTTTT.

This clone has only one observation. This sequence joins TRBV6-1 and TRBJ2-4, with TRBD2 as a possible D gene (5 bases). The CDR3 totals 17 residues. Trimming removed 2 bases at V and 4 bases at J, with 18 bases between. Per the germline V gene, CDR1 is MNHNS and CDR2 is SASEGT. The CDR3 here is CASSEFVGGQPKNIQYF. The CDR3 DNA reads TGTGCCAGCAGTGAATTTGTAGGAGGTCAGCCGAAAAACATTCAGTACTTC.

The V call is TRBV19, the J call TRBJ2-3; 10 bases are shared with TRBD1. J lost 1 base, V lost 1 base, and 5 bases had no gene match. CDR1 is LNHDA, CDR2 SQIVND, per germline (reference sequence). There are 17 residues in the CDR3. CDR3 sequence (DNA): TGTGCCAGTAGTATAGGGACAGGGGGTTGGGGCACAGATACGCAGTATTTT. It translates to CASSIGTGGWGTDTQYF.

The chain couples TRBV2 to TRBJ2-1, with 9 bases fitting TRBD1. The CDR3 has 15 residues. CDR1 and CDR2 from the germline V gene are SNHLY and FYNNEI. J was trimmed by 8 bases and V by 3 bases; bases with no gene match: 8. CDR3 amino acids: CASSDGTGSWDEQFF. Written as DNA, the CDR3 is TGTGCCAGCAGTGATGGGACAGGGTCCTGGGATGAGCAGTTCTTC. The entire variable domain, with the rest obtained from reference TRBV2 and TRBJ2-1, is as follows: EPEVTQTPSHQVTQMGQEVILRCVPISNHLYFYWYRQILGQKVEFLVSFYNNEISEKSEIFDDQFSVERPDGSNFTLKIRSTKLEDSAMYFCASSDGTGSWDEQFFGPGTRLTVL.

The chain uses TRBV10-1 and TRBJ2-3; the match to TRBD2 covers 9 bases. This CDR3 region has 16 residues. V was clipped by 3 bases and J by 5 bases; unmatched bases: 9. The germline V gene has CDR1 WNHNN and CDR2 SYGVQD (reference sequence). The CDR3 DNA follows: TGCGCCAGCAGTGAAATGGCGGGAGGGCCGTTAGATACGCAGTATTTT. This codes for CASSEMAGGPLDTQYF.

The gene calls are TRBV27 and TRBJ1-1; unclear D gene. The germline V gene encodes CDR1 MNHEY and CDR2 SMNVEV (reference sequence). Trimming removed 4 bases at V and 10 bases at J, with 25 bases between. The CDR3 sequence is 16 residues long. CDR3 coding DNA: TGTGCCAGCAGTTCACCTAGACCCGGCGGGGTTTGGGGAGCTTTCTTT. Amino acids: CASSSPRPGGVWGAFF.

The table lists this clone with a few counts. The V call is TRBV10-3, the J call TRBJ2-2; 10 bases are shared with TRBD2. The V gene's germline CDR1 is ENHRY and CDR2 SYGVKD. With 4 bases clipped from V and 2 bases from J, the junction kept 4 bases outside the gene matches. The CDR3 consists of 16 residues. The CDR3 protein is CAISALAGENTGELFF. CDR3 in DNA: TGTGCCATCAGTGCTCTAGCGGGAGAAAACACCGGGGAGCTGTTTTTT.

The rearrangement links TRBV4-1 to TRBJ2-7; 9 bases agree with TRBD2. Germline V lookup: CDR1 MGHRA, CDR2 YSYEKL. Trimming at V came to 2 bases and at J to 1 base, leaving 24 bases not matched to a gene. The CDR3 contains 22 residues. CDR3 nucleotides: TGCGCCAGCAGCCAACAAATCCCCGCGGGAGGGGAGGGGGGCGTAAGGTCCTACGAGCAGTACTTC. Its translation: CASSQQIPAGGEGGVRSYEQYF.

CDR3 nucleotide sequence: TGTGCCAGCAGCTTAAGGGGAACTGAAGCTTTCTTT. It codes for CASSLRGTEAFF. The chain uses TRBV7-9 and TRBJ1-1, with D maybe TRBD1 (5 bases). Germline lookup yields CDR1 SEHNR and CDR2 FQNEAQ (reference sequence). This CDR3 region has 12 residues. V was cut by 2 bases and J by 5 bases, with 6 bases left in between.

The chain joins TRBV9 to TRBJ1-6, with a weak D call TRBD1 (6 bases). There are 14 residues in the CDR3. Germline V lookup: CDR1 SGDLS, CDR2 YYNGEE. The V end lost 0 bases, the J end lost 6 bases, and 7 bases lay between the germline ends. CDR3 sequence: CASSVDRVNSPLHF. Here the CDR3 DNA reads TGTGCCAGCAGCGTAGACAGGGTTAATTCACCCCTCCACTTT.

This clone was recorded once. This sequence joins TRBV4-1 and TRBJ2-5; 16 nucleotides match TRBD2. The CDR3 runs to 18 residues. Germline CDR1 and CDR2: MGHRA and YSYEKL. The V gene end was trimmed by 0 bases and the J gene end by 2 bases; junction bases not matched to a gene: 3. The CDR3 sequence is CASSQEGTSGRVQETQYF. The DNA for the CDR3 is TGCGCCAGCAGCCAAGAAGGGACTAGCGGGAGGGTTCAAGAGACCCAGTACTTC.

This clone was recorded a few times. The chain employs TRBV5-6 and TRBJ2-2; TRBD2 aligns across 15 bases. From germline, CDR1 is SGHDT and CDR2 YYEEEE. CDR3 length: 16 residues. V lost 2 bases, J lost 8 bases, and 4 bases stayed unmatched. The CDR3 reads CASSFPGTSGRGELFF. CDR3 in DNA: TGTGCCAGCAGCTTCCCCGGGACTAGCGGGAGGGGGGAGCTGTTTTTT. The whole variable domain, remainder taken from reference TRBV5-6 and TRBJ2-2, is DAGVTQSPTHLIKTRGQQVTLRCSPKSGHDTVSWYQQALGQGPQFIFQYYEEEERQRGNFPDRFSGHQFPNYSSELNVNALLLGDSALYLCASSFPGTSGRGELFFGEGSRLTVL.

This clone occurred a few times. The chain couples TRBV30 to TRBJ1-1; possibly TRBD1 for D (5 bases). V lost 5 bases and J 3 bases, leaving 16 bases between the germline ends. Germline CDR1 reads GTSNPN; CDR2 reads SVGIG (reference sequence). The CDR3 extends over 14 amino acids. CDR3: CAWVDRSGYTEAFF. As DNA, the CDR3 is TGTGCCTGGGTCGACAGAAGCGGGTACACTGAAGCTTTCTTT.

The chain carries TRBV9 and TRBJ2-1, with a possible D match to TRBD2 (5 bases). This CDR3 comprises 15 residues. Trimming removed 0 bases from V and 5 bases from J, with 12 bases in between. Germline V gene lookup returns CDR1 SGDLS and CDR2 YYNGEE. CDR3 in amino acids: CASSVATTWDNEQFF. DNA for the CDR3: TGTGCCAGCAGCGTAGCGACTACTTGGGACAATGAGCAGTTCTTC.

The CDR3 loop is CASSLRTGVYEQYF. The CDR3 DNA is TGTGCCAGCAGCTTAAGGACAGGGGTCTACGAGCAGTACTTC. The rearrangement joins TRBV11-2 to TRBJ2-7; 9 nucleotides align to TRBD1. This CDR3 is 14 amino acids long. CDR1 is SGHAT, CDR2 FQNNGV, per germline. With V trimmed by 2 bases and J by 3 bases, 2 bases remained unmatched.

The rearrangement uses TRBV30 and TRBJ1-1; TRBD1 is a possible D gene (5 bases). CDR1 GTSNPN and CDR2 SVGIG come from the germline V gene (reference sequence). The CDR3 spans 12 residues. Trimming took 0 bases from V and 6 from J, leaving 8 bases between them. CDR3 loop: CAWSVGEAEAFF. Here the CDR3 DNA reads TGTGCCTGGAGTGTGGGGGAGGCTGAAGCTTTCTTT.